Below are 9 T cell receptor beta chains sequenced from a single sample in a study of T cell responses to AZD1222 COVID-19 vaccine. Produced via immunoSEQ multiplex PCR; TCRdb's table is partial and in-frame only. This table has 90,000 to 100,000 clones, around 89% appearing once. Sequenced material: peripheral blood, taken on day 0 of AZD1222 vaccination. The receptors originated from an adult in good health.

The CDR3 bases are TGTGCCAGCAGTAGGAACCGACAGGGCCCAGCTAACTATGGCTACACCTTC. Amino acids: CASSRNRQGPANYGYTF. This chain uses TRBV28 with TRBJ1-2; the match to TRBD1 covers 7 bases. The CDR3 spans 17 residues. The V gene end was trimmed by 5 bases and the J gene end by 0 bases; junction bases not matched to a gene: 12. The germline CDR1 and CDR2 sequences are MDHEN and SYDVKM.

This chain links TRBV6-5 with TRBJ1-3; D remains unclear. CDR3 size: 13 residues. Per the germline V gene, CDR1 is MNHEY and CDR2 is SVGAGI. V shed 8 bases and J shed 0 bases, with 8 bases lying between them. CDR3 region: CASVLSSGNTIYF. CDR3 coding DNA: TGTGCCAGCGTTCTGAGCTCTGGAAACACCATATATTTT.

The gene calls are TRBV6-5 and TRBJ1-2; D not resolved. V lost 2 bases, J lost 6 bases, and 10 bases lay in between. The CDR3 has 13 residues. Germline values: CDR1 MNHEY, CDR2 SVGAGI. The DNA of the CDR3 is TGTGCCAGCAGTTACAGGGATGCGGATGGCTACACCTTC. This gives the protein CASSYRDADGYTF.

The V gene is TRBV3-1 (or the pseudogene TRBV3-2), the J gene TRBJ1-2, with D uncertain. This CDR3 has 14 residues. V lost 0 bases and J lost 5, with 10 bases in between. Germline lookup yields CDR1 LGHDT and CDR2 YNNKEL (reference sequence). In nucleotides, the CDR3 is TGTGCCAGCAGCCAAGACGTAGGCGAATATGGCTACACCTTC. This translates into CASSQDVGEYGYTF.

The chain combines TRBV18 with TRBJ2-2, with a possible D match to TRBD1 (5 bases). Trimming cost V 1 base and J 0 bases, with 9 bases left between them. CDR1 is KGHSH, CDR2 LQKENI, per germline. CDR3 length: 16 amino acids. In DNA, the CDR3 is TGTGCCAGCTCACCACTGACAGCTTCGAACACCGGGGAGCTGTTTTTT. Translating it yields CASSPLTASNTGELFF. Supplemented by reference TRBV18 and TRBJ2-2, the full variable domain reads NAGVMQNPRHLVRRRGQEARLRCSPMKGHSHVYWYRQLPEEGLKFMVYLQKENIIDESGMPKERFSAEFPKEGPSILRIQQVVRGDSAAYFCASSPLTASNTGELFFGEGSRLTVL.

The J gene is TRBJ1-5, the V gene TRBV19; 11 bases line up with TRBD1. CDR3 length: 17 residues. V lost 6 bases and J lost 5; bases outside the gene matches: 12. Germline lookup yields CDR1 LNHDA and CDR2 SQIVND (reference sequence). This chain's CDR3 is CASRRKTGTGGYQPQHF. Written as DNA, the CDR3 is TGTGCCAGTAGGCGTAAAACCGGGACAGGGGGTTATCAGCCCCAGCATTTT.

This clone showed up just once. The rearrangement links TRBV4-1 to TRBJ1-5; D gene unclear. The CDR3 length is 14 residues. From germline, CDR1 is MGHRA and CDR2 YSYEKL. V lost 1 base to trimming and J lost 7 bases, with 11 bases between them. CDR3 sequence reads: CASSQALVRQPQHF. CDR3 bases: TGCGCCAGCAGCCAAGCTCTGGTTCGGCAGCCCCAGCATTTT.

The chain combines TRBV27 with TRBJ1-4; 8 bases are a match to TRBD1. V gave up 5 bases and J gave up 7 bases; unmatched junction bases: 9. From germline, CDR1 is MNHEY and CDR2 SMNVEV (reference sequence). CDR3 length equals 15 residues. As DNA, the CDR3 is TGTGCCAGCAGTACCAGACAGGGGTATAGTGAAAAACTGTTTTTT. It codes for CASSTRQGYSEKLFF.

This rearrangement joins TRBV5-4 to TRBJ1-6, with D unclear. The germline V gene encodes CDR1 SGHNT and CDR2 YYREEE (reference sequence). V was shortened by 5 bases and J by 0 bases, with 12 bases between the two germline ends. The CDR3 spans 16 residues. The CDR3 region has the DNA TGTGCCAGCAGTTCGGGCGGAAGCTCCTATAATTCACCCCTCCACTTT. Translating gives CASSSGGSSYNSPLHF.